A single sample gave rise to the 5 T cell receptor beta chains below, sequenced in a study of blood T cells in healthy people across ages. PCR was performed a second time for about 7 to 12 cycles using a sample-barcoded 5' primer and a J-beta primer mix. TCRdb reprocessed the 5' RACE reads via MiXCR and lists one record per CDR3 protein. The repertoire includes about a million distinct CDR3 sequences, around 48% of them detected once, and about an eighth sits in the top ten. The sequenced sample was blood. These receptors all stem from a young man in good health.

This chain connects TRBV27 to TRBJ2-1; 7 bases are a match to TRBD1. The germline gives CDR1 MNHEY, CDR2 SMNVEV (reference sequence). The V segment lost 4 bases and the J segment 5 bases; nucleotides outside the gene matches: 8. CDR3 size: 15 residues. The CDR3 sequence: CASSWTGTAHNEQFF. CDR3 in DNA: TGTGCCAGCAGTTGGACCGGGACAGCCCACAATGAGCAGTTCTTC.

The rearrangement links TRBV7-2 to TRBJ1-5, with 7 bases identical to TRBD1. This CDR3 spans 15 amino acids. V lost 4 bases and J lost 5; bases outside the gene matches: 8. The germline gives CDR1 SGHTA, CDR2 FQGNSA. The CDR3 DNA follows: TGTGCCAGCAGCTCCAGGGACAGAGATTATCAGCCCCAGCATTTT. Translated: CASSSRDRDYQPQHF.

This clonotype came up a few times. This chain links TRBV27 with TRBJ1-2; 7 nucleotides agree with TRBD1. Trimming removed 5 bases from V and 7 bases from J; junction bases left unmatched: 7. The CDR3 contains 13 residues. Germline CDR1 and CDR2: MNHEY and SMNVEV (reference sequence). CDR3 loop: CASSPQGIGGYTF. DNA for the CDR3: TGTGCCAGCAGTCCACAGGGGATTGGTGGCTACACCTTC.

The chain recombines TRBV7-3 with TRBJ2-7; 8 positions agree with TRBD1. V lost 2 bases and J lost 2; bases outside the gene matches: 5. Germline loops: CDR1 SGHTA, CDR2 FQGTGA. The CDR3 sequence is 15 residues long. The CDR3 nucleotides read TGTGCCAGCAGCTTAGACGGGACAGGCACCTACGAGCAGTACTTC. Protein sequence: CASSLDGTGTYEQYF.

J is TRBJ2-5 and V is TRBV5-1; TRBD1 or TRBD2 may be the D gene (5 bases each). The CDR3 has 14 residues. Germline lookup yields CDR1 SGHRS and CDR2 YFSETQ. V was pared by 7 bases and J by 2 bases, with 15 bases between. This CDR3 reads CASRYGTVQETQYF. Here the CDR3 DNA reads TGCGCCAGCCGCTACGGGACGGTACAAGAGACCCAGTACTTC.